The next 7 T cell receptor beta chains were all read from a single sample in a study of blood T cell repertoires in COVID-19 (dated by TCRdb to the early 2020s). Receptors were amplified or captured by the immunoSEQ multiplex PCR assay. Here the immuneACCESS table is served through TCRdb, limited to in-frame sequences with V and J called. Missing clones are a known gap in these copies; in checked studies unresolved V genes cover under half, and the rest lacks a known reason. In this sample the table shows roughly 60,000 clones, 75% to 85% of which occur a single time. The ten largest clones capture approximately 5.6% of the sample. Material for sequencing was peripheral blood. Every receptor here comes from a woman between 55 and 75 years old with acute or convalescent COVID-19.

This chain joins TRBV6-4 and TRBJ1-1; D is uncertain. V was shortened by 8 bases and J by 3 bases, with 16 bases between the two germline ends. CDR3 length: 14 amino acids. Looked up from germline, CDR1 is MRHNA and CDR2 is SNTAGT. The CDR3 sequence is CASPERGLDTEAFF. CDR3 nucleotides: TGTGCCAGCCCCGAGAGAGGGTTGGACACTGAAGCTTTCTTT.

J is TRBJ2-2 and V is TRBV20-1; D is uncertain. The V and J ends lost 3 bases and 1 base respectively, with 9 bases between them. Germline V lookup: CDR1 DFQATT, CDR2 SNEGSKA (reference sequence). The CDR3 has 14 amino acids. CDR3 protein: CSASFGVNTGELFF. The CDR3 coding sequence is TGCAGTGCTAGTTTTGGAGTGAACACCGGGGAGCTGTTTTTT.

The chain recombines TRBV7-2 with TRBJ2-7, with D hard to call. V shed 5 bases and J shed 4 bases, with 6 bases lying between them. Looked up from germline, CDR1 is SGHTA and CDR2 is FQGNSA. This CDR3 spans 11 amino acids. CDR3 residues: CASSPLYEQYF. For the CDR3, the DNA is TGTGCCAGCAGCCCTCTTTACGAGCAGTACTTC.

In DNA form, the CDR3 reads TGTGCCAGCAGTTACAGGGGTGAGAATGGCTACACCTTC. Translation: CASSYRGENGYTF. The chain joins TRBV12-3 or TRBV12-4 to TRBJ1-2; 7 nucleotides align to TRBD1. The V and J ends lost 4 bases and 6 bases, in that order; junction bases with no gene match: 5. The CDR3 extends over 13 amino acids.

J is TRBJ2-3 and V is TRBV29-1; perhaps TRBD1 as D (5 bases). V lost 6 bases to trimming and J lost 6 bases, with 19 bases between them. From germline, CDR1 is SQVTM and CDR2 ANQGSEA. CDR3 length: 14 residues. CDR3 in DNA: TGCAGCGTATCCGGGCCGGCTTCAGGGGATACGCAGTATTTT. Its protein is CSVSGPASGDTQYF.

This clone was counted only a few times. The chain employs TRBV6-5 and TRBJ2-7; D not certain. V dropped 4 bases and J dropped 0 bases, with 7 bases sitting between them. This CDR3 is 13 amino acids long. Germline lookup yields CDR1 MNHEY and CDR2 SVGAGI. The CDR3 loop is CASSWSSSYEQYF. For the CDR3, the DNA is TGTGCCAGCAGTTGGTCTAGCTCCTACGAGCAGTACTTC.

A word on this clone: Other nucleotide sequences in the sample specify the same CDR3. The chain has TRBV3-1 (or the pseudogene TRBV3-2) and TRBJ1-1; D unclear. This CDR3 region has 13 residues. V lost 0 bases to trimming and J lost 4 bases, with 6 bases between them. Germline V lookup: CDR1 LGHDT, CDR2 YNNKEL (reference sequence). This CDR3 is CASSQDSSTEAFF. CDR3 DNA sequence: TGTGCCAGCAGCCAAGATAGTAGCACTGAAGCTTTCTTT.